These 12 T cell receptor beta chains share one sample of origin, sequenced in a study of T cell repertoires in cytomegalovirus infection (dated 2019 in TCRdb). Their target antigens are unknown. The label giving this sample's treatment or condition can be read as: in vitro stimulation with specific CMV peptide epitopes to enrich CMV-specific T cells. Sequencing was performed on an Illumina HiSeq 1500. In TCRdb, the public reads were trimmed at Q25 with fastp and aligned with MiXCR, with productive beta chains retained. Identical CDR3 protein sequences are pooled into one entry, listed with their most common genes and DNA. This sample lists hundreds of thousands of distinct CDR3 sequences; around a third were detected once. The ten largest clones take up 15% to 20% of the sample. The starting material was cultured PBMCs, obtained from culture after CMV antigen stimulation. Every receptor here comes from a human donor in good health (CMV status not recorded). Some clones in this sample may be carry-over from other donors' samples.

This clonotype has a handful of counts. V usage is TRBV19 and J usage is TRBJ1-5; TRBD1 might be the D (5 bases). V lost 10 bases to trimming and J lost 4 bases, with 11 bases between them. Germline-derived CDR1 and CDR2 are LNHDA and SQIVND (reference sequence). The CDR3 runs 12 residues. CDR3 nucleotide sequence: TGTGCCATCAAGACAGCTAATCAGCCCCAGCATTTT. It yields the protein CAIKTANQPQHF.

This clonotype was detected only once. Here the CDR3 reads CASSQDRASGLNEQFF. CDR3 nucleotides: TGTGCCAGCAGCCAAGATAGGGCTAGCGGACTCAATGAGCAGTTCTTC. The chain uses TRBV3-1 and TRBJ2-1; 7 bases are shared with TRBD2. Germline V lookup: CDR1 LGHDT, CDR2 YNNKEL (reference sequence). V lost 0 bases and J lost 6; bases outside the gene matches: 8. The CDR3 runs to 16 residues.

This rearrangement joins TRBV28 to TRBJ1-5; no clear D. CDR1 MDHEN and CDR2 SYDVKM come from the germline V gene. The length of the CDR3 is 14 residues. V lost 7 bases, J lost 7 bases, and 17 bases lay in between. The CDR3 bases are TGTGCCAGCACCCCACCGGGAGGGTTCCAGCCCCAGCATTTT. Its protein is CASTPPGGFQPQHF.

The J gene is TRBJ2-5, the V gene TRBV7-9; 8 bases map to TRBD1. The V gene end was trimmed by 4 bases and the J gene end by 5 bases; junction bases not matched to a gene: 9. Germline V gene data show CDR1 as SEHNR and CDR2 as FQNEAQ (reference sequence). This CDR3 is 15 amino acids long. CDR3 coding DNA: TGTGCCAGCAGCTCTCGCAGGGGGCTAGGGGAGACCCAGTACTTC. It encodes CASSSRRGLGETQYF.

This clonotype was counted between two and nine times. The rearrangement links TRBV30 to TRBJ2-1, with D possibly matching TRBD2 (5 bases). V was trimmed by 7 bases and J by 2 bases, leaving 15 bases between them. CDR3 size: 14 residues. CDR1 is GTSNPN and CDR2 is SVGIG in the germline V gene (reference sequence). The CDR3 region has the DNA TGTGCCTCGGTCGAGGGTAATGCCTACAATGAGCAGTTCTTC. It specifies CASVEGNAYNEQFF. Variable domain in full (rest from reference TRBV30 and TRBJ2-1): SQTIHQWPATLVQPVGSPLSLECTVEGTSNPNLYWYRQAAGRGLQLLFYSVGIGQISSEVPQNLSASRPQDRQFILSSKKLLLSDSGFYLCASVEGNAYNEQFFGPGTRLTVL.

This clonotype was observed at least ten times. This chain uses TRBV7-2 with TRBJ1-2; TRBD1 matches 7 bases. With 1 base clipped from V and 6 bases from J, the junction kept 5 bases outside the gene matches. CDR1 and CDR2 from the germline V gene are SGHTA and FQGNSA. The CDR3 totals 14 residues. Here the CDR3 reads CASSLDSGQNGYTF. In nucleotides, the CDR3 is TGTGCCAGCAGCTTAGACTCGGGACAGAATGGCTACACCTTC.

The chain links TRBV20-1 to TRBJ1-5, with 7 positions matching TRBD1. This CDR3 is 13 amino acids long. Losses at the gene ends were 2 bases for V and 11 bases for J; bases not matched to a gene: 9. From germline, CDR1 is DFQATT and CDR2 SNEGSKA (reference sequence). The CDR3 DNA reads as TGCAGTGCTAGACAGGGGGGATTTATGGCCCAGCATTTT. Translated, it gives CSARQGGFMAQHF.

This clonotype occurred a few times. This chain uses TRBV29-1 with TRBJ2-5; D is ambiguous. This CDR3 spans 11 amino acids. Trimming took off 7 bases at V and 5 bases at J, with 11 bases between the two ends. The germline gives CDR1 SQVTM, CDR2 ANQGSEA. CDR3 region: CSARLSETQYF. CDR3 DNA sequence: TGCAGCGCCCGACTTTCGGAGACCCAGTACTTC.

The J gene is TRBJ2-1, the V gene TRBV2; 7 nucleotides match TRBD1. The CDR3 covers 15 residues. Germline CDR1 is SNHLY and CDR2 is FYNNEI. The ends lost 3 bases at V and 7 bases at J; junction bases unmatched: 9. In DNA, the CDR3 is TGTGCCAGCAGTGATGTCGGGACAGCGACAAATGAGCAGTTCTTC. It yields the protein CASSDVGTATNEQFF.

This clonotype was counted ten times or more. The rearrangement joins TRBV7-2 to TRBJ2-1; unclear D gene. The V and J ends lost 5 bases and 4 bases respectively, with 9 bases between them. CDR3 size: 13 residues. Germline V gene sequence: CDR1 SGHTA, CDR2 FQGNSA. The CDR3 coding sequence is TGTGCCAGCAGCCCCAGGATTTACAATGAGCAGTTCTTC. It translates to CASSPRIYNEQFF.

The chain has TRBV12-3 or TRBV12-4 and TRBJ1-2; D is possibly TRBD1 (5 bases). Trimming stripped 3 bases from V and 0 bases from J, with 17 bases between. The CDR3 is 17 residues long. The CDR3 sequence is CASSFSFGAAANYGYTF. CDR3 bases: TGTGCCAGCAGTTTCAGTTTTGGGGCAGCAGCTAACTATGGCTACACCTTC.

J is TRBJ2-5 and V is TRBV20-1; tentatively, D is TRBD1 (6 bases). The CDR3 runs to 14 residues. The germline V gene encodes CDR1 DFQATT and CDR2 SNEGSKA (reference sequence). With 3 bases removed from V and 7 bases from J, the gap between germline ends came to 18 bases. CDR3 protein: CSAREAAGVGTQYF. CDR3 in DNA: TGCAGTGCTAGGGAAGCGGCAGGGGTCGGGACCCAGTACTTC.